This TCR beta chain was sequenced for a study of CD8+ T cells in alopecia areata. For the study at large: Oral tofacitinib (5 to 10 mg twice daily) was administered to treated patients.

Treatment in this sample: oral pan-JAK inhibitor, 5-10 mg twice daily. The CDR3 is made up of 12 amino acids. Per germline, CDR1 GTSNPN and CDR2 SVGIG (reference sequence). J lost 6 bases, V lost 8 bases, and 8 bases had no gene match. Findings of the study overall: Links between baseline CD8+ expansion and response need larger treated cohorts. Mice gave a clearer picture of TCR sharing than patients did, possibly for HLA-related reasons.

The authors extracted RNA and reverse transcribed it into cDNA as the sequencing template. The protocol was immunoSEQ multiplex PCR, while the TCRdb copy is restricted to in-frame clones and leaves out a portion. The sample contains around 120,000 clones, approximately 60% of which appear only once. In the case of this clone: The antigen is undetermined.

This receptor was taken from a human donor with alopecia areata. The starting material was CD4+ T cells sorted from blood, obtained at week 4, from a patient treated with tofacitinib. This rearrangement joins TRBV30 to TRBJ2-7; TRBD1 matches 9 bases. The CDR3 loop reads CAAGQGLAEQYF. The CDR3 DNA reads TGTGCCGCGGGACAGGGCCTGGCCGAGCAGTACTTC.